A selection of T cell receptor beta chains follows, all from one sample in a study of blood T cell repertoires in COVID-19. Only in-frame clones appear in the TCRdb table, and some are missing; sequencing was by immunoSEQ multiplex PCR. The sample includes around 170,000 clones, about 85% of them seen just once. Sequencing was performed on PBMCs or T cells enriched from blood (not recorded which). The receptors were sampled from a woman between 50 and 59 years old who had recovered from COVID-19. Both conserved end residues are part of each CDR3. The D gene is left open where the match is weak. Rows may omit the clone size; those that give it use once, few, many or a size class.

>once|TRBJ1-4|TRBD1|TRBV7-9
CASSLDRATNEKLFF
TGTGCCAGCAGCTTGGACAGGGCGACAAATGAAAAACTGTTTTTT
>-|TRBJ2-1|-|TRBV4-2
CASSQTSFEQFF
TGTGCCAGCAGCCAAACTAGCTTCGAGCAGTTCTTC
>-|TRBJ2-7|TRBD1|TRBV6-5
CASSYSGQGASYEQYF
TGTGCCAGCAGTTACTCAGGTCAGGGGGCATCCTACGAGCAGTACTTC
>-|TRBJ2-2|-|TRBV9
CASSVELLFTGELFF
TGTGCCAGCAGCGTAGAACTCCTTTTCACCGGGGAGCTGTTTTTT
>-|TRBJ2-7|TRBD2|TRBV7-9
CASSLTSGSSYEQYF
TGTGCCAGCAGCCTTACTAGCGGTAGCTCCTACGAGCAGTACTTC
>-|TRBJ1-5|TRBD1|TRBV6-5
CASSRDRGGQPQHF
TGTGCCAGCAGTAGGGACAGGGGAGGACAGCCCCAGCATTTT
>once|TRBJ2-2|-|TRBV5-4
CASSLDSHTGELFF
TGTGCCAGCAGCTTGGACTCACACACCGGGGAGCTGTTTTTT
>-|TRBJ2-2|TRBD2|TRBV3-1/TRBV3-2
CASSLLTSGPSTGELFF
TGTGCCAGCAGCCTATTGACTAGCGGGCCCTCCACCGGGGAGCTGTTTTTT
>-|TRBJ2-3|TRBD2|TRBV3-1/TRBV3-2
CASSQEKGAGGSDTQYF
TGTGCCAGCAGCCAAGAAAAGGGAGCGGGGGGGTCGGATACGCAGTATTTT
>-|TRBJ1-4|-|TRBV5-1
CASSEQGPPANEKLFF
TGCGCCAGCAGCGAACAGGGTCCCCCGGCTAATGAAAAACTGTTTTTT
>-|TRBJ2-7|TRBD2|TRBV7-2
CASSLVGTSGANSYEQYF
TGTGCCAGCAGCTTAGTGGGGACTAGCGGGGCGAACTCCTACGAGCAGTACTTC
>-|TRBJ2-5|TRBD2|TRBV7-7
CASSLGGRAGETQYF
TGTGCTAGCAGCTTAGGCGGGAGGGCCGGCGAGACCCAGTACTTC
>-|TRBJ2-2|TRBD2|TRBV28
CASSPPSGRNTGELFF
TGTGCCAGCAGCCCACCTAGCGGGAGGAACACCGGGGAGCTGTTTTTT
>-|TRBJ1-5|TRBD1|TRBV4-3
CASSQQWSGQGIGSNQPQHF
TGCGCCAGCAGCCAACAATGGTCCGGACAGGGGATAGGTAGCAATCAGCCCCAGCATTTT
>few|TRBJ1-2|-|TRBV7-2
CASSSPGLDGYTF
TGTGCCAGCAGCTCCCCTGGTTTAGATGGCTACACCTTC